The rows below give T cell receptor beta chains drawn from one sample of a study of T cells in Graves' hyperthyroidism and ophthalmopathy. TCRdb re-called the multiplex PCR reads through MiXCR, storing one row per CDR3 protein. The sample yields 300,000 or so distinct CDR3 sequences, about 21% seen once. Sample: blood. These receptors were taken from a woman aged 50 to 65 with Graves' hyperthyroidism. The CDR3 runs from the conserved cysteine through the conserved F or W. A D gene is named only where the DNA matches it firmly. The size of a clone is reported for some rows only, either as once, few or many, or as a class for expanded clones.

CDR3aa: CASSADRGASNTGELFF
CDR3nt: TGTGCCAGCAGCGCGGACAGGGGGGCTTCGAACACCGGGGAGCTGTTTTTT
abundance: many
j_gene: TRBJ2-2
v_gene: TRBV6-1
d_gene: TRBD1

CDR3aa: CASSQDALQSYEQYF
CDR3nt: TGTGCCAGCAGTCAGGACGCACTGCAATCCTACGAGCAGTACTTC
abundance: many
j_gene: TRBJ2-7
v_gene: TRBV28
d_gene: NA

CDR3aa: CSARGNGDTQYF
CDR3nt: TGCAGCGCCAGGGGGAATGGGGATACGCAGTATTTT
abundance: NA
j_gene: TRBJ2-3
v_gene: TRBV29-1
d_gene: TRBD1

CDR3aa: CASSYHRGLAKDGNEQFF
CDR3nt: TGCGCCAGCAGCTACCACAGAGGACTAGCGAAAGACGGGAATGAGCAGTTCTTC
abundance: many
j_gene: TRBJ2-1
v_gene: TRBV5-1
d_gene: TRBD2

CDR3aa: CSARDNERLLSGANVLTF
CDR3nt: TGCAGTGCTAGAGATAACGAACGGCTACTCTCTGGGGCCAACGTCCTGACTTTC
abundance: many
j_gene: TRBJ2-6
v_gene: TRBV20-1
d_gene: NA

CDR3aa: CASSHRVRGRMNTEAFF
CDR3nt: TGTGCCAGCAGCCACAGGGTCCGGGGTCGGATGAACACTGAAGCTTTCTTT
abundance: few
j_gene: TRBJ1-1
v_gene: TRBV6-2/TRBV6-3
d_gene: NA

CDR3aa: CASKPRQGAGTGELFF
CDR3nt: TGTGCCAGCAAGCCTAGACAGGGGGCTGGTACCGGGGAGCTGTTTTTT
abundance: NA
j_gene: TRBJ2-2
v_gene: TRBV12-3/TRBV12-4
d_gene: TRBD1

CDR3aa: CASSFRREEEGDTQYF
CDR3nt: TGTGCCAGCAGTTTTAGGCGGGAGGAAGAGGGAGATACGCAGTATTTT
abundance: many
j_gene: TRBJ2-3
v_gene: TRBV28
d_gene: TRBD2

CDR3aa: CASSRDGYGYTF
CDR3nt: TGTGCCAGCAGTCGGGACGGCTATGGCTACACCTTC
abundance: many
j_gene: TRBJ1-2
v_gene: TRBV6-1
d_gene: NA

CDR3aa: CASSLSGGVNTEAFF
CDR3nt: TGTGCCAGCAGCTTGTCCGGGGGCGTGAACACTGAAGCTTTCTTT
abundance: many
j_gene: TRBJ1-1
v_gene: TRBV7-3
d_gene: NA

CDR3aa: CASSQLAGEEDTQYF
CDR3nt: TGTGCCAGCAGCCAACTAGCGGGGGAGGAAGATACGCAGTATTTT
abundance: many
j_gene: TRBJ2-3
v_gene: TRBV7-9
d_gene: TRBD2

CDR3aa: CASSQSLRATGPGEQFF
CDR3nt: TGTGCCAGCTCACAATCCCTTCGAGCCACGGGGCCGGGTGAGCAGTTCTTC
abundance: many
j_gene: TRBJ2-1
v_gene: TRBV18
d_gene: NA

CDR3aa: CSASPSGGETQYF
CDR3nt: TGCAGTGCTAGTCCTAGCGGGGGGGAGACCCAGTACTTC
abundance: many
j_gene: TRBJ2-5
v_gene: TRBV20-1
d_gene: TRBD2

CDR3aa: CASSQVNEQFF
CDR3nt: TGTGCCAGCTCACAAGTAAATGAGCAGTTCTTC
abundance: many
j_gene: TRBJ2-1
v_gene: TRBV18
d_gene: NA

CDR3aa: CASSLAGGPRVTDTQYF
CDR3nt: TGTGCCAGCAGCTTGGCGGGGGGGCCGCGGGTCACAGATACGCAGTATTTT
abundance: few
j_gene: TRBJ2-3
v_gene: TRBV7-8
d_gene: TRBD2

CDR3aa: CASSSSGQGLMGEQYF
CDR3nt: TGCGCCAGCAGCTCTTCGGGACAGGGATTGATGGGGGAGCAGTACTTC
abundance: NA
j_gene: TRBJ2-7
v_gene: TRBV5-1
d_gene: TRBD1

CDR3aa: CASSAGTGKIPEAFF
CDR3nt: TGTGCCAGCAGCGCGGGGACAGGGAAGATCCCTGAAGCTTTCTTT
abundance: few
j_gene: TRBJ1-1
v_gene: TRBV9
d_gene: TRBD1

CDR3aa: CASTYSGSRQETQYF
CDR3nt: TGTGCCAGCACTTATTCCGGGAGTAGGCAAGAGACCCAGTACTTC
abundance: many
j_gene: TRBJ2-5
v_gene: TRBV28
d_gene: NA

CDR3aa: CAGTGQGISYTF
CDR3nt: TGTGCCGGAACGGGACAGGGGATCAGCTACACCTTC
abundance: NA
j_gene: TRBJ1-2
v_gene: TRBV6-1
d_gene: TRBD1

CDR3aa: CSATSGTGYTGELFF
CDR3nt: TGCAGTGCCACTTCCGGGACAGGCTATACCGGGGAGCTGTTTTTT
abundance: many
j_gene: TRBJ2-2
v_gene: TRBV20-1
d_gene: TRBD1

CDR3aa: CASSTPVRQPQHF
CDR3nt: TGTGCCAGTAGTACCCCTGTTCGGCAGCCCCAGCATTTT
abundance: few
j_gene: TRBJ1-5
v_gene: TRBV19
d_gene: NA

CDR3aa: CSARLGGLGETQYF
CDR3nt: TGCAGTGCTAGACTAGGGGGCTTAGGAGAGACCCAGTACTTC
abundance: NA
j_gene: TRBJ2-5
v_gene: TRBV20-1
d_gene: TRBD1

CDR3aa: CASSVGTGIAGELFF
CDR3nt: TGTGCCAGCAGTGTTGGGACAGGGATCGCCGGGGAGCTGTTTTTT
abundance: many
j_gene: TRBJ2-2
v_gene: TRBV6-1
d_gene: TRBD1

CDR3aa: CASSDLSGGAYQPQHF
CDR3nt: TGTGCCAGCAGTGACCTATCAGGGGGCGCTTATCAGCCCCAGCATTTT
abundance: NA
j_gene: TRBJ1-5
v_gene: TRBV28
d_gene: TRBD1

CDR3aa: CASRFDRGHGYTF
CDR3nt: TGTGCCAGCAGATTTGACAGGGGACATGGCTACACCTTC
abundance: many
j_gene: TRBJ1-2
v_gene: TRBV6-1
d_gene: TRBD1

CDR3aa: CASSNRNTEAFF
CDR3nt: TGTGCCAGCAGCAACAGGAACACTGAAGCTTTCTTT
abundance: many
j_gene: TRBJ1-1
v_gene: TRBV7-9
d_gene: NA

CDR3aa: CASGNRVGGNTIYF
CDR3nt: TGTGCCAGCGGAAACCGGGTGGGCGGAAACACCATATATTTT
abundance: many
j_gene: TRBJ1-3
v_gene: TRBV12-3/TRBV12-4
d_gene: NA

CDR3aa: CASSHIYGYTF
CDR3nt: TGTGCCAGCAGCCACATCTATGGCTACACCTTC
abundance: many
j_gene: TRBJ1-2
v_gene: TRBV3-1
d_gene: NA

CDR3aa: CAWTRLGSSKNIQYF
CDR3nt: TGTGCCTGGACTCGACTAGGTTCGTCGAAAAACATTCAGTACTTC
abundance: many
j_gene: TRBJ2-4
v_gene: TRBV30
d_gene: NA

CDR3aa: CSALRQGDTEAFF
CDR3nt: TGCAGTGCGCTGCGACAGGGAGACACTGAAGCTTTCTTT
abundance: NA
j_gene: TRBJ1-1
v_gene: TRBV20-1
d_gene: TRBD1

CDR3aa: CASSLEGLAGKNEQFF
CDR3nt: TGTGCCAGCAGCTTAGAGGGACTAGCGGGGAAAAATGAGCAGTTCTTC
abundance: many
j_gene: TRBJ2-1
v_gene: TRBV7-9
d_gene: TRBD2

CDR3aa: CAWSGQEGHEQYF
CDR3nt: TGTGCCTGGAGCGGACAGGAGGGCCACGAGCAGTACTTC
abundance: few
j_gene: TRBJ2-7
v_gene: TRBV30
d_gene: NA

CDR3aa: CASSLERLAETQYF
CDR3nt: TGCGCCAGCAGCTTGGAACGACTAGCAGAGACCCAGTACTTC
abundance: NA
j_gene: TRBJ2-5
v_gene: TRBV5-1
d_gene: TRBD2

CDR3aa: CASSLFFLAGVRQDTGELFF
CDR3nt: TGTGCCAGCAGTCTATTCTTTCTAGCGGGAGTCCGTCAGGACACCGGGGAGCTGTTTTTT
abundance: many
j_gene: TRBJ2-2
v_gene: TRBV28
d_gene: TRBD2

CDR3aa: CASSGGRGNGYTF
CDR3nt: TGTGCCAGCAGTGGAGGCAGGGGGAATGGCTACACCTTC
abundance: NA
j_gene: TRBJ1-2
v_gene: TRBV2
d_gene: TRBD1

CDR3aa: CASSMGAGVSETQYF
CDR3nt: TGTGCCAGTAGTATGGGAGCGGGAGTATCAGAGACCCAGTACTTC
abundance: many
j_gene: TRBJ2-5
v_gene: TRBV19
d_gene: TRBD2

CDR3aa: CASSISGRETGELFF
CDR3nt: TGTGCCAGCAGCATTAGCGGGAGGGAAACCGGGGAGCTGTTTTTT
abundance: many
j_gene: TRBJ2-2
v_gene: TRBV7-9
d_gene: TRBD2

CDR3aa: CASRPDRGALGEQYF
CDR3nt: TGTGCCAGCAGGCCTGACAGGGGTGCCCTCGGAGAGCAGTACTTC
abundance: few
j_gene: TRBJ2-7
v_gene: TRBV2
d_gene: TRBD1

CDR3aa: CASSTIQGTNEKLFF
CDR3nt: TGTGCCAGCTCAACGATACAGGGGACTAATGAAAAACTGTTTTTT
abundance: few
j_gene: TRBJ1-4
v_gene: TRBV18
d_gene: TRBD1

CDR3aa: CATQRGTGELFF
CDR3nt: TGTGCCACACAAAGGGGGACCGGGGAGCTGTTTTTT
abundance: few
j_gene: TRBJ2-2
v_gene: TRBV3-1
d_gene: NA

CDR3aa: CATSDLRDRYSYEQYF
CDR3nt: TGTGCCACCAGTGATTTGCGGGACAGGTACTCCTACGAGCAGTACTTC
abundance: NA
j_gene: TRBJ2-7
v_gene: TRBV24-1
d_gene: TRBD1

CDR3aa: CASRQGTEVGRETQYF
CDR3nt: TGTGCCAGCAGGCAAGGGACGGAAGTAGGTAGAGAGACCCAGTACTTC
abundance: many
j_gene: TRBJ2-5
v_gene: TRBV27
d_gene: NA

CDR3aa: CANSETSGRVDTQYF
CDR3nt: TGTGCCAACAGTGAGACTAGCGGGAGGGTAGATACGCAGTATTTT
abundance: NA
j_gene: TRBJ2-3
v_gene: TRBV2
d_gene: TRBD2

CDR3aa: CATSDPGTGKYEQYF
CDR3nt: TGTGCCACCAGTGATCCCGGGACAGGGAAGTACGAGCAGTACTTC
abundance: many
j_gene: TRBJ2-7
v_gene: TRBV24-1
d_gene: TRBD1

CDR3aa: CASSKTAEGAQYF
CDR3nt: TGTGCCAGCAGCAAAACAGCGGAAGGGGCCCAGTACTTC
abundance: NA
j_gene: TRBJ2-5
v_gene: TRBV12-3/TRBV12-4
d_gene: NA

CDR3aa: CASNLGSGGGSDTQYF
CDR3nt: TGTGCCAGCAACTTGGGGTCAGGTGGTGGGTCAGATACGCAGTATTTT
abundance: many
j_gene: TRBJ2-3
v_gene: TRBV12-3/TRBV12-4
d_gene: NA

CDR3aa: CASSGRGGRTEAFF
CDR3nt: TGTGCCAGCAGCGGAAGAGGAGGTAGGACTGAAGCTTTCTTT
abundance: NA
j_gene: TRBJ1-1
v_gene: TRBV9
d_gene: NA

CDR3aa: CSARPPLVSYNEQFF
CDR3nt: TGCAGTGCTCGCCCCCCGCTAGTTTCCTACAATGAGCAGTTCTTC
abundance: many
j_gene: TRBJ2-1
v_gene: TRBV20-1
d_gene: NA

CDR3aa: CASIAGTGIYGYTF
CDR3nt: TGTGCCAGCATCGCCGGGACAGGCATCTATGGCTACACCTTC
abundance: many
j_gene: TRBJ1-2
v_gene: TRBV5-6
d_gene: TRBD1

CDR3aa: CASSPRGGPSEQYF
CDR3nt: TGCGCCAGCAGCCCACGCGGGGGGCCCTCCGAGCAGTACTTC
abundance: NA
j_gene: TRBJ2-7
v_gene: TRBV5-1
d_gene: TRBD2

CDR3aa: CASSETSGWAEAFF
CDR3nt: TGTGCCAGCAGTGAAACCTCGGGTTGGGCTGAAGCTTTCTTT
abundance: many
j_gene: TRBJ1-1
v_gene: TRBV2
d_gene: NA

CDR3aa: CSAPGTGGTNYGYTF
CDR3nt: TGCAGTGCCCCCGGGACAGGGGGTACCAACTATGGCTACACCTTC
abundance: few
j_gene: TRBJ1-2
v_gene: TRBV20-1
d_gene: TRBD1

CDR3aa: CASVRDSAYEQYF
CDR3nt: TGTGCCAGCGTTCGGGACTCGGCGTACGAGCAGTACTTC
abundance: many
j_gene: TRBJ2-7
v_gene: TRBV6-1
d_gene: NA

CDR3aa: CSASSGLAVEQYF
CDR3nt: TGCAGTGCTAGCTCAGGACTAGCGGTCGAGCAGTACTTC
abundance: NA
j_gene: TRBJ2-7
v_gene: TRBV20-1
d_gene: TRBD2

CDR3aa: CATSRDRRLHSYEQYF
CDR3nt: TGTGCCACCAGCAGAGATCGGCGCCTCCATTCCTACGAGCAGTACTTC
abundance: few
j_gene: TRBJ2-7
v_gene: TRBV15
d_gene: NA

CDR3aa: CASRGAGISYEQYF
CDR3nt: TGTGCCAGCAGGGGAGCGGGGATCTCCTACGAGCAGTACTTC
abundance: NA
j_gene: TRBJ2-7
v_gene: TRBV6-1
d_gene: TRBD2

CDR3aa: CASTGPGTGAYNEQFF
CDR3nt: TGTGCCAGCACTGGCCCTGGGACAGGGGCCTACAATGAGCAGTTCTTC
abundance: many
j_gene: TRBJ2-1
v_gene: TRBV2
d_gene: TRBD1

CDR3aa: CASRSSRLAGYNEQFF
CDR3nt: TGTGCCAGCAGAAGTAGCCGACTAGCGGGATACAATGAGCAGTTCTTC
abundance: NA
j_gene: TRBJ2-1
v_gene: TRBV28
d_gene: TRBD2

CDR3aa: CASSFGSEMAPQHF
CDR3nt: TGTGCCAGCAGTTTTGGGTCAGAGATGGCGCCCCAGCATTTT
abundance: NA
j_gene: TRBJ1-5
v_gene: TRBV28
d_gene: NA

CDR3aa: CASTDSNSPLHF
CDR3nt: TGTGCCAGCACCGACAGTAATTCACCCCTCCACTTT
abundance: few
j_gene: TRBJ1-6
v_gene: TRBV12-3/TRBV12-4
d_gene: NA